What follows are 29 T cell receptor beta chains derived from one specimen sequenced in a study of blood T cell repertoires in COVID-19 (dated by TCRdb to the early 2020s). Library construction relied on the immunoSEQ multiplex PCR assay. The table was pulled from immuneACCESS by TCRdb, which kept in-frame rearrangements only. Such tables lose some clones; where checked, under half of the loss comes from unresolved V genes, and the rest has no known cause. The table for this sample lists about 320,000 clones; over 70% of them were counted only once. The ten largest clones represent about 1.2% of the sample. The material sequenced was peripheral blood. These TCRs come from a woman between 45 and 60 years old with acute or convalescent COVID-19.

The chain is built from TRBV7-2 and TRBJ1-3; D not certain. This CDR3 region has 15 residues. V gave up 1 base and J gave up 0 bases, with 7 bases separating them. In germline, CDR1 is SGHTA, CDR2 FQGNSA. CDR3 amino acids: CASSLGASSGNTIYF. The CDR3 DNA reads as TGTGCCAGCAGCTTAGGGGCCTCCTCTGGAAACACCATATATTTT. The whole variable domain, remainder taken from reference TRBV7-2 and TRBJ1-3, is GAGVSQSPSNKVTEKGKDVELRCDPISGHTALYWYRQSLGQGLEFLIYFQGNSAPDKSGLPSDRFSAERTGGSVSTLTIQRTQQEDSAVYLCASSLGASSGNTIYFGEGSWLTVV.

The chain recombines TRBV6-1 with TRBJ2-5, with D tentatively TRBD1 (5 bases). In germline, CDR1 is MNHNS, CDR2 SASEGT. With 1 base removed from V and 5 bases from J, the gap between germline ends came to 11 bases. The CDR3 totals 14 residues. CDR3 coding DNA: TGTGCCAGCAGTGAAGGGGGCAGTGGGGAGACCCAGTACTTC. Its translation: CASSEGGSGETQYF.

A single count supports this clone. CDR3 coding DNA: TGTGCCAGCAGTTTACGAACGGCGGCGGATACGCAGTATTTT. Protein: CASSLRTAADTQYF. This sequence joins TRBV27 and TRBJ2-3; no clear D. V shed 2 bases and J shed 6 bases, with 12 bases lying between them. There are 14 residues in the CDR3. Germline loops: CDR1 MNHEY, CDR2 SMNVEV (reference sequence).

The CDR3 nucleotides are TGTGCCAGCAGCCCTGGACAGCCCAATCAGCCCCAGCATTTT. This gives the protein CASSPGQPNQPQHF. The genes are TRBV5-8 and TRBJ1-5; D may be TRBD1 (6 bases). This CDR3 has 14 amino acids. CDR1 is SGHTS, CDR2 YDEGEE, per germline. The V and J ends lost 4 bases and 3 bases respectively, with 11 bases between them.

The rearrangement uses TRBV5-1 and TRBJ2-7, with 7 positions matching TRBD2. Germline CDR1 and CDR2: SGHRS and YFSETQ. Unmatched junction bases numbered 4, after V lost 1 base and J lost 6 bases. The CDR3 sequence is 13 residues long. CDR3: CASSLNPGGEQYF. CDR3 DNA: TGCGCCAGCAGCTTGAATCCGGGGGGCGAGCAGTACTTC.

The J gene is TRBJ2-1, the V gene TRBV9; 10 bases match TRBD2. The CDR3 has 14 residues. After removal of 7 bases from V and 9 bases from J, the junction contained 10 bases not matched to a gene. Germline V gene sequence: CDR1 SGDLS, CDR2 YYNGEE. The CDR3 nucleotides are TGTGCCAGCGCCGCGAGAGAGCGGGAGGGTGAGCAGTTCTTC. It specifies CASAAREREGEQFF.

This chain's CDR3 is CASSPWGLAGNNEQFF. The CDR3 bases are TGTGCCAGCAGCCCATGGGGACTAGCGGGAAACAATGAGCAGTTCTTC. The chain combines TRBV3-1 (or the pseudogene TRBV3-2) with TRBJ2-1; 13 bases are shared with TRBD2. The CDR3 sequence is 16 residues long. J gave up 5 bases and V 4 bases, and 5 bases lay outside the gene matches. The germline gives CDR1 LGHDT, CDR2 YNNKEL (reference sequence).

V gene TRBV5-1 combines with J gene TRBJ2-4; 8 bases fit TRBD1. The CDR3 runs 14 residues. Germline V gene data show CDR1 as SGHRS and CDR2 as YFSETQ. V dropped 3 bases and J dropped 3; count of bases not matched to a gene: 2. The CDR3 DNA reads TGCGCCAGCAGCTCCGGGACAGGCAAAAACATTCAGTACTTC. This translates into CASSSGTGKNIQYF. Based on the CDR3 plus reference TRBV5-1 and TRBJ2-4, the full variable domain is KAGVTQTPRYLIKTRGQQVTLSCSPISGHRSVSWYQQTPGQGLQFLFEYFSETQRNKGNFPGRFSGRQFSNSRSEMNVSTLELGDSALYLCASSSGTGKNIQYFGAGTRLSVL.

The J gene is TRBJ2-1, the V gene TRBV6-5; 9 bases line up with TRBD2. The germline gives CDR1 MNHEY, CDR2 SVGAGI. Unmatched junction bases numbered 1, after V lost 0 bases and J lost 4 bases. The CDR3 has 15 amino acids. CDR3 sequence (DNA): TGTGCCAGCAGTTACTCTAGCGGGGGTTACAATGAGCAGTTCTTC. Its translation is CASSYSSGGYNEQFF.

The rearrangement links TRBV6-1 to TRBJ1-1; tentatively, D is TRBD1 (5 bases). Germline assignment: CDR1 MNHNS and CDR2 SASEGT. This CDR3 contains 12 residues. V was trimmed by 3 bases and J by 11 bases, leaving 13 bases between them. CDR3 residues: CASSEPARDAFF. CDR3 DNA sequence: TGTGCCAGCAGTGAGCCTGCCAGGGATGCTTTCTTT.

This clone was detected a few times. Because it lacks the conserved phenylalanine or tryptophan at the end, this CDR3 is likely a read error. The DNA is omitted, as the CDR3 cannot be located on it reliably, and the CDR3 follows TCRdb's listing. The CDR3 sequence: CAWSVGDRPHL. V is TRBV30 and J is TRBJ2-7; the table calls TRBD1, which could not be checked here. Germline-derived CDR1 and CDR2 are GTSNPN and SVGIG (reference sequence). The CDR3 length equals 11 residues, ends included.

CDR3 sequence (DNA): TGTGCCAGCCCGGTTAAGATCGGAGAGGGGGTCGGGACTGAAGCTTTCTTT. Its translation is CASPVKIGEGVGTEAFF. The chain couples TRBV2 to TRBJ1-1, with D possibly being TRBD1 (6 bases). The CDR3 runs 17 residues. Germline loops: CDR1 SNHLY, CDR2 FYNNEI. V dropped 8 bases and J dropped 5 bases, with 27 bases sitting between them.

A single count supports this clone. The V gene is TRBV3-1 (or the pseudogene TRBV3-2), the J gene TRBJ2-1; 7 nucleotides match TRBD2. This CDR3 is built from 15 residues. The J segment lost 8 bases and the V segment lost 7 bases, leaving 14 bases of the junction unmatched. Germline values: CDR1 LGHDT, CDR2 YNNKEL (reference sequence). The CDR3 sequence: CASTRGGEGRYEQFF. The CDR3 DNA is TGTGCCAGCACCCGTGGGGGGGAGGGCCGATATGAGCAGTTCTTC.

The chain is built from TRBV5-1 and TRBJ2-1, with TRBD2 identical over 10 bases. CDR1 SGHRS and CDR2 YFSETQ come from the germline V gene. The CDR3 covers 16 residues. Trimming removed 2 bases from V and 9 bases from J; junction bases left unmatched: 11. The CDR3 nucleotides read TGCGCCAGCAGCTTTCTTTCTAGCGGGAGTGGTACTGAGCAGTTCTTC. Protein: CASSFLSSGSGTEQFF.

This clone turned up a few times. V and J are TRBV19 and TRBJ2-5; a possible D gene is TRBD1 (6 bases). The CDR3 totals 13 residues. Germline CDR1 and CDR2: LNHDA and SQIVND (reference sequence). The germline V and J ends were trimmed by 5 bases and 4 bases, with 11 bases remaining between them. The CDR3, as DNA: TGTGCCAGTAGTGTACAGGGCTCAGAGACCCAGTACTTC. It specifies CASSVQGSETQYF.

The V and J genes are TRBV7-2 and TRBJ1-4; a possible D gene is TRBD1 (6 bases). Per germline, CDR1 SGHTA and CDR2 FQGNSA. The CDR3 loop spans 15 amino acids. The V gene lost 1 base and the J gene lost 8 bases, with 14 bases spanning the gap. CDR3 sequence reads: CASSLDTGLSEKLFF. The CDR3 nucleotides are TGTGCCAGCAGCTTAGATACAGGGTTAAGCGAAAAACTGTTTTTT.

The V and J genes are TRBV24-1 and TRBJ2-5; TRBD1 aligns across 9 bases. Germline loops: CDR1 KGHDR, CDR2 SFDVKD. The CDR3 totals 14 residues. Trimming removed 6 bases from V and 5 bases from J; junction bases left unmatched: 6. The CDR3 nucleotides are TGTGCCACCAGTCCCGGACAGGGGAAGGAGACCCAGTACTTC. This codes for CATSPGQGKETQYF.

CDR3 sequence: CASSQEGQVNSPLHF. In DNA form, the CDR3 reads TGCGCCAGCAGCCAAGAAGGACAGGTTAATTCACCCCTCCACTTT. The rearrangement uses TRBV4-1 and TRBJ1-6, with 7 bases fitting TRBD1. In germline, CDR1 is MGHRA, CDR2 YSYEKL. There are 15 residues in the CDR3. The trim removed 0 bases at V and 6 bases at J, leaving 2 bases unmatched.

This clone was observed a few times. The chain couples TRBV4-1 to TRBJ2-1; TRBD1 matches 8 bases. This CDR3 is 15 amino acids long. V lost 2 bases, J lost 10 bases, and 10 bases stayed unmatched. CDR1 and CDR2 from the germline V gene are MGHRA and YSYEKL. CDR3 in amino acids: CASSQMRQGNGEQFF. For the CDR3, the DNA is TGCGCCAGCAGCCAAATGAGACAGGGGAATGGAGAGCAGTTCTTC.

This rearrangement joins TRBV30 to TRBJ1-3; D may be TRBD1 (6 bases). This CDR3 contains 12 residues. V dropped 0 bases and J dropped 7 bases, with 7 bases sitting between them. Germline V lookup: CDR1 GTSNPN, CDR2 SVGIG (reference sequence). CDR3 region: CAWSVTGNTIYF. The CDR3 DNA is TGTGCCTGGAGTGTAACAGGGAACACCATATATTTT.

This clone has at least ten counts. The chain joins TRBV11-2 to TRBJ2-1, with 11 bases matching TRBD2. Germline trimming cut 5 bases from V and 6 bases from J; bases unmatched to any gene: 6. Germline V gives CDR1 SGHAT, CDR2 FQNNGV. This CDR3 is built from 15 residues. For the CDR3, the DNA is TGTGCCAGCAGCGGCCTAGCGGGGGGTCCCAATGAGCAGTTCTTC. Translating it yields CASSGLAGGPNEQFF.

The chain recombines TRBV2 with TRBJ2-3, with 8 bases aligning to TRBD2. The V segment lost 4 bases and the J segment 0 bases; nucleotides outside the gene matches: 9. Germline CDR1 is SNHLY and CDR2 is FYNNEI. This CDR3 region has 17 residues. The CDR3 nucleotides read TGTGCCAGCAGTGGGCTGCCCACGGGAGGGAGCACAGATACGCAGTATTTT. Residues: CASSGLPTGGSTDTQYF.

The DNA of the CDR3 is TGTGCCAGCAGCTTAGGGACTAGCACAGATACGCAGTATTTT. It is translated as CASSLGTSTDTQYF. The chain employs TRBV7-2 and TRBJ2-3, with D possibly TRBD2 on 5 matching bases. The germline V and J ends were trimmed by 1 base and 0 bases, with 5 bases remaining between them. From germline, CDR1 is SGHTA and CDR2 FQGNSA. This CDR3 spans 14 amino acids. Full variable domain (outside the CDR3, taken from reference TRBV7-2 and TRBJ2-3): GAGVSQSPSNKVTEKGKDVELRCDPISGHTALYWYRQSLGQGLEFLIYFQGNSAPDKSGLPSDRFSAERTGGSVSTLTIQRTQQEDSAVYLCASSLGTSTDTQYFGPGTRLTVL.

J is TRBJ2-3 and V is TRBV7-2; D gene uncertain. Trimming took off 2 bases at V and 0 bases at J, with 9 bases between the two ends. From germline, CDR1 is SGHTA and CDR2 FQGNSA. The CDR3 consists of 15 residues. The CDR3 coding sequence is TGTGCCAGCAGCTTATATGGCACAAGCACAGATACGCAGTATTTT. Its translation: CASSLYGTSTDTQYF.

The chain combines TRBV7-2 with TRBJ2-2, with D perhaps TRBD1 (6 bases). Trimming removed 6 bases at V and 7 bases at J, with 18 bases between. CDR1 is SGHTA, CDR2 FQGNSA, per germline. The CDR3 consists of 15 residues. In DNA form, the CDR3 reads TGTGCCAGCAGTCGGGTGGCAGGGGCTGTCGGGGAGCTGTTTTTT. Translating gives CASSRVAGAVGELFF.

The chain recombines TRBV12-3 or TRBV12-4 with TRBJ1-1, with D possibly TRBD1 on 5 matching bases. With 3 bases removed from V and 6 bases from J, the gap between germline ends came to 11 bases. This CDR3 is 13 amino acids long. The CDR3 DNA sequence: TGTGCCAGCAGTTTTCTGGGCAGGGCTGAAGCTTTCTTT. It yields the protein CASSFLGRAEAFF.

This chain connects TRBV19 to TRBJ1-2; 8 positions match TRBD1. Germline assignment: CDR1 LNHDA and CDR2 SQIVND (reference sequence). Germline trimming cut 2 bases from V and 5 bases from J; bases unmatched to any gene: 10. The CDR3 consists of 16 residues. The CDR3 nucleotides are TGTGCCAGTAGTATATCAAAGGGCAGGGGGCCTTATGGCTACACCTTC. This gives the protein CASSISKGRGPYGYTF.

This chain links TRBV2 with TRBJ2-5; 11 bases agree with TRBD1. CDR1 and CDR2 from the germline V gene are SNHLY and FYNNEI. CDR3 length: 15 residues. Trimming cost V 6 bases and J 5 bases; bases outside gene matches: 8. In nucleotides, the CDR3 is TGTGCCAGCAGGGCAGGGACAGGGGGAATGGAGACCCAGTACTTC. Translated, it gives CASRAGTGGMETQYF.

The chain has TRBV5-4 and TRBJ2-1; TRBD2 is a possible D gene (6 bases). Germline assignment: CDR1 SGHNT and CDR2 YYREEE (reference sequence). This CDR3 spans 16 amino acids. Trimming stripped 0 bases from V and 4 bases from J, with 14 bases between. DNA of the CDR3: TGTGCCAGCAGCTTGGACGGGAGTGCGCTTTACAATGAGCAGTTCTTC. Protein product: CASSLDGSALYNEQFF. The complete variable domain, with remaining parts taken from reference TRBV5-4 and TRBJ2-1, reads ETGVTQSPTHLIKTRGQQVTLRCSSQSGHNTVSWYQQALGQGPQFIFQYYREEENGRGNFPPRFSGLQFPNYSSELNVNALELDDSALYLCASSLDGSALYNEQFFGPGTRLTVL.